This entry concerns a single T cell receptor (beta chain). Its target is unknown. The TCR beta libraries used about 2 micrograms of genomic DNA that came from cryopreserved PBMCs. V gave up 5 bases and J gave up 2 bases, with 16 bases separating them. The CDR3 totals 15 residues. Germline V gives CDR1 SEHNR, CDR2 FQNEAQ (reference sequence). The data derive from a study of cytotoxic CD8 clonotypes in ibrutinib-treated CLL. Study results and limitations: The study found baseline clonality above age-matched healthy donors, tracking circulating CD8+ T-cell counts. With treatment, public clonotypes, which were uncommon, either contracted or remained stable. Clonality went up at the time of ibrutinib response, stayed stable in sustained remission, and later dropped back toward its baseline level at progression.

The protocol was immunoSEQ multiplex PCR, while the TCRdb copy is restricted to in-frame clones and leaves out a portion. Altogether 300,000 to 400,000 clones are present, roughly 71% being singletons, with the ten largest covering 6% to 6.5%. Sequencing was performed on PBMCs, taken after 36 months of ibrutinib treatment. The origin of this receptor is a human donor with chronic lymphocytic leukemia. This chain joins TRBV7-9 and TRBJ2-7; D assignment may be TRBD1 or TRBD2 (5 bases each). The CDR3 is CASSRLDSGTYEQYF. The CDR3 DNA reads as TGTGCCAGCAGCAGGCTCGACAGCGGTACCTACGAGCAGTACTTC.